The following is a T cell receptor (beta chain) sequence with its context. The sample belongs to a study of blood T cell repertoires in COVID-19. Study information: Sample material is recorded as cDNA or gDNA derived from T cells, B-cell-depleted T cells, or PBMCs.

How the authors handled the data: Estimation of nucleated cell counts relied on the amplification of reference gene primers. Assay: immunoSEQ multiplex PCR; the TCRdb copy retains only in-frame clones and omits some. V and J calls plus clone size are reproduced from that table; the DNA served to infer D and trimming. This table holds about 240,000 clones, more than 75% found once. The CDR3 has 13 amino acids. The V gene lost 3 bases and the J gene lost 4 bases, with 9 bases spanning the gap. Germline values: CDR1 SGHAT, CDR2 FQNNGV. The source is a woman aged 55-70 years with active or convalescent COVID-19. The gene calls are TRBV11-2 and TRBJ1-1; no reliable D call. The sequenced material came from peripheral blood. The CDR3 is CASSFLRGTEAFF. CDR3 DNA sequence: TGTGCCAGCAGCTTTCTCCGGGGCACTGAAGCTTTCTTT.